These 2 T cell receptor beta chains came from one sample sequenced in a study of T cells after yellow fever vaccination. TCRdb re-called the 5' RACE reads with MiXCR, one entry per CDR3 protein. The sample lists some 240,000 distinct CDR3 sequences, around 4.9% occurring once. This specimen was CD4+ T cells sorted from PBMCs, taken on the day of the yellow fever booster vaccination. These receptors were collected from a young man who received the YFV17D yellow fever vaccine.

This clonotype was counted many times. The chain employs TRBV29-1 and TRBJ2-1; TRBD2 might be the D (7 bases). The CDR3 is 15 residues long. The germline CDR1 and CDR2 sequences are SQVTM and ANQGSEA. Trimming left V 5 bases short and J 2 bases short, with 16 bases between. The CDR3 DNA sequence: TGCAGCGTTTCCCGGGGGGCGAACCCCTACAATGAGCAGTTCTTC. As protein: CSVSRGANPYNEQFF.

This chain uses TRBV2 with TRBJ2-3; 7 bases are shared with TRBD2. The CDR3 is 15 residues long. Germline CDR1 SNHLY, CDR2 FYNNEI. The J segment lost 2 bases and the V segment lost 4 bases, leaving 6 bases of the junction unmatched. Written as DNA, the CDR3 is TGTGCCAGCAGTGGTGCGGGGGATCTCACAGATACGCAGTATTTT. The encoded protein is CASSGAGDLTDTQYF.